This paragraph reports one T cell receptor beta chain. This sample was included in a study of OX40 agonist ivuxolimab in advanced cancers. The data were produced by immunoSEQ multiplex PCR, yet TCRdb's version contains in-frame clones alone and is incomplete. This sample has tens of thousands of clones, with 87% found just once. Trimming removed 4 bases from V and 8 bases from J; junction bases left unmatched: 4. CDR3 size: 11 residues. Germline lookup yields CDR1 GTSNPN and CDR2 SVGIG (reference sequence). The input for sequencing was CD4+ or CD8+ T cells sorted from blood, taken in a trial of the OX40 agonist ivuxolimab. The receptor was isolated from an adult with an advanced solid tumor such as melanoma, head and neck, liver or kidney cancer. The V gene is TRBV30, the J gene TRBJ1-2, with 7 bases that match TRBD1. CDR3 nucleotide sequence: TGTGCCTGGACTACAGGGGACGGCTACACCTTC. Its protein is CAWTTGDGYTF.